This T cell receptor (beta chain) was captured in a study of blood T cell repertoires in COVID-19. In the study overall: The cDNA or gDNA used as material had been derived from T cells, B-cell-depleted T cells, or PBMCs.

In the original workflow: Estimates of nucleated cell counts were drawn from the amplification of reference gene primers. TCRdb's table, derived via immunoSEQ multiplex PCR, lists solely in-frame clones and lacks some. V, J and clone size are those of that table, while D and trimming were read from the DNA. The sample has hundreds of thousands of clones, around 86% seen once. The clonotype comes from a woman in her thirties who had recovered from COVID-19. Sequencing was performed on peripheral blood.

CDR3 amino acids: CASSLMTGRETQYF. For the CDR3, the DNA is TGCGCCAGCAGCTTGATGACAGGGAGGGAGACCCAGTACTTC. This chain links TRBV5-1 with TRBJ2-5; D may be TRBD1 (7 bases). Between the trimmed V and J ends, which lost 1 base and 5 bases, there was a span of 12 bases. The CDR3 covers 14 residues. Germline V gives CDR1 SGHRS, CDR2 YFSETQ.